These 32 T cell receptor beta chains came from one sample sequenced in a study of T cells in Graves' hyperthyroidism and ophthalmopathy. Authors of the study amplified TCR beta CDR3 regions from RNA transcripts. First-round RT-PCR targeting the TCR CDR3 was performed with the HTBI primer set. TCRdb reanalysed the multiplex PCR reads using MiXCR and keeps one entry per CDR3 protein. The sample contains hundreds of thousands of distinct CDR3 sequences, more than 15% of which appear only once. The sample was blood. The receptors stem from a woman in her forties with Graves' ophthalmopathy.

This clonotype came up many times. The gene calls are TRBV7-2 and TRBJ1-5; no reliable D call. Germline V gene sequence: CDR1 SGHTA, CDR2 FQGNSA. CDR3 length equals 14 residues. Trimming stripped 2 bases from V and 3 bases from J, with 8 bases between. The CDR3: CASSLMTNNQPQHF. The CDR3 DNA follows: TGTGCCAGCAGCTTAATGACGAACAATCAGCCCCAGCATTTT.

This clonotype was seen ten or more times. CDR3 sequence: CAWRGDRSEQYF. In DNA, the CDR3 is TGTGCCTGGAGGGGTGACAGGTCCGAGCAGTACTTC. The chain is built from TRBV30 and TRBJ2-7; D is perhaps TRBD1 (6 bases). V lost 3 bases and J lost 6, with 12 bases in between. The CDR3 length is 12 residues. The V gene's germline CDR1 is GTSNPN and CDR2 SVGIG (reference sequence).

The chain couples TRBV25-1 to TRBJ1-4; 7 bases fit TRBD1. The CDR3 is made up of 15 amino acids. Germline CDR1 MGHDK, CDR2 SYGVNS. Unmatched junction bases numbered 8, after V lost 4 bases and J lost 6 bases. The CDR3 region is CASSVRQGGDEKLFF. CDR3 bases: TGTGCCAGCAGTGTTCGCCAGGGGGGAGATGAAAAACTGTTTTTT.

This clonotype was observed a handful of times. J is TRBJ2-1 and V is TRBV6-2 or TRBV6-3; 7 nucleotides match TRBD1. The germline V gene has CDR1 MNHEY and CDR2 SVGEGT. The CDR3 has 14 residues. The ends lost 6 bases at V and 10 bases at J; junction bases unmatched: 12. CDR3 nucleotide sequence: TGTGCCAGCAGCCTAACAGGGGAATGGAACGAGCAGTTCTTC. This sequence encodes CASSLTGEWNEQFF.

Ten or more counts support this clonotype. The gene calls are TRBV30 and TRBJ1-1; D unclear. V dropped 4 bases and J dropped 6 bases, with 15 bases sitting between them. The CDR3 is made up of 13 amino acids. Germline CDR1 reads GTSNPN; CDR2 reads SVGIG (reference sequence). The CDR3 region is CAWKGPNLPEAFF. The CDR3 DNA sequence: TGTGCCTGGAAAGGTCCCAACCTACCTGAAGCTTTCTTT.

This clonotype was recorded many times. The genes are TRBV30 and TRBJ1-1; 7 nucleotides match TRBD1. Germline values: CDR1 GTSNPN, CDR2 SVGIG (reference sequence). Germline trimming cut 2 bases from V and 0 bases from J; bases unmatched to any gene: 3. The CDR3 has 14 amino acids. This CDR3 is CAWSSDRVNTEAFF. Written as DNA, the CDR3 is TGTGCCTGGAGTTCCGACAGGGTGAACACTGAAGCTTTCTTT.

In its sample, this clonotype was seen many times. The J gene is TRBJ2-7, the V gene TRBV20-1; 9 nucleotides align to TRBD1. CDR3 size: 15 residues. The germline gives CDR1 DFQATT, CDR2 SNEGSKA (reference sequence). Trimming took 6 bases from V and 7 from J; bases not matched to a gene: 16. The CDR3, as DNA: TGCAGTGCACGTCCCGGGACAGGGACCATTGGGGAGCAGTACTTC. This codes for CSARPGTGTIGEQYF.

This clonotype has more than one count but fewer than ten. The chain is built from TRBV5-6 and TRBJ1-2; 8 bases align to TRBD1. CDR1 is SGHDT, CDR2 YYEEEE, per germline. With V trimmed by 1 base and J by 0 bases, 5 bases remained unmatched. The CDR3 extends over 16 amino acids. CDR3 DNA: TGTGCCAGCAGCTTGTCGCCAGGGGGCTCTAACTATGGCTACACCTTC. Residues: CASSLSPGGSNYGYTF.

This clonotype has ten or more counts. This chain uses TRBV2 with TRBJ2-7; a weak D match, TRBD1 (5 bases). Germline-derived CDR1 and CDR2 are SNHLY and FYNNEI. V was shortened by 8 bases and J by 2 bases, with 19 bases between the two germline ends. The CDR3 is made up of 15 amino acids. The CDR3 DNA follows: TGTGCCAGCTGGAAGGGGCCCCCGCTCACCTACGAGCAGTACTTC. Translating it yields CASWKGPPLTYEQYF.

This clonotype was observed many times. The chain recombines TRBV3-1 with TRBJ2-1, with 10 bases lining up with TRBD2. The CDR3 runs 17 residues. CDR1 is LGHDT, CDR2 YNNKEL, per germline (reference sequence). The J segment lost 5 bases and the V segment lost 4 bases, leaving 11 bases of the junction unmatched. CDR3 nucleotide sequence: TGTGCCAGCAGCCCCCTTGCGGCTAGCGGGAGACACAATGAGCAGTTCTTC. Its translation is CASSPLAASGRHNEQFF.

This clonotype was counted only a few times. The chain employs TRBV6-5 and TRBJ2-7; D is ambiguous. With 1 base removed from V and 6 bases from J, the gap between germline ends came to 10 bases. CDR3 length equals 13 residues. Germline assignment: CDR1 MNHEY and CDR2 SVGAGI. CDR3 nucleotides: TGTGCCAGCAGTTACTTCCTACGAAGCGAGCAGTACTTC. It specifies CASSYFLRSEQYF.

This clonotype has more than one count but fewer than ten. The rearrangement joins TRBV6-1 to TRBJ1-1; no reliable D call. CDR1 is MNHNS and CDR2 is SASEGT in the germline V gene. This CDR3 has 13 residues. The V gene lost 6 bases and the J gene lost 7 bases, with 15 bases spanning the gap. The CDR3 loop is CASSPGRTFEAFF. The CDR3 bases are TGTGCCAGCAGCCCCGGGAGGACGTTTGAAGCTTTCTTT.

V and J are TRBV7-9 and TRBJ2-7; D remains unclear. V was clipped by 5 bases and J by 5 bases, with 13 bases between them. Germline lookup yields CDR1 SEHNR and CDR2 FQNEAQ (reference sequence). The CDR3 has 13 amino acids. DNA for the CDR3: TGTGCCAGCAGCCATGGACGAACCAACGAGCAGTACTTC. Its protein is CASSHGRTNEQYF.

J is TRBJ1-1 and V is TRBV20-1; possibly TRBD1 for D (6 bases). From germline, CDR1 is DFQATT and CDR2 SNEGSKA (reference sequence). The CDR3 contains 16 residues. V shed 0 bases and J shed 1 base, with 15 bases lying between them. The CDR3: CSARDRGAVKNTEAFF. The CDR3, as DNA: TGCAGTGCTAGAGATAGGGGGGCAGTAAAGAACACTGAAGCTTTCTTT.

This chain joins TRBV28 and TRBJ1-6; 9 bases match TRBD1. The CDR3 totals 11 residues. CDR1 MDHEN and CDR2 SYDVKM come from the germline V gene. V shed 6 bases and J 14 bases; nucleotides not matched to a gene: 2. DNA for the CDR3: TGTGCCAGCAGCCGGGACAGGGCCCTCCACTTT. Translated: CASSRDRALHF. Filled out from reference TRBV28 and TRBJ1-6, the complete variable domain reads DVKVTQSSRYLVKRTGEKVFLECVQDMDHENMFWYRQDPGLGLRLIYFSYDVKMKEKGDIPEGYSVSREKKERFSLILESASTNQTSMYLCASSRDRALHFGNGTRLTVT.

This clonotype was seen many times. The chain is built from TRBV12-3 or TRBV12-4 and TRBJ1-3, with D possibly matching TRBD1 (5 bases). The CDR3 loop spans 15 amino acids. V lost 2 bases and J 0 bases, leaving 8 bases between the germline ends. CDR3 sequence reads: CASSLRDPSGNTIYF. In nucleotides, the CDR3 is TGTGCCAGCAGTTTAAGGGACCCCTCTGGAAACACCATATATTTT.

This CDR3 reads CSARDPRTGRLADEQYF. In nucleotides, the CDR3 is TGCAGTGCTAGAGACCCACGGACAGGGAGGCTGGCGGACGAGCAGTACTTC. This sequence joins TRBV20-1 and TRBJ2-7, with 8 bases aligning to TRBD1. CDR3 length: 17 amino acids. V dropped 0 bases and J dropped 5; count of bases not matched to a gene: 15. The V gene's germline CDR1 is DFQATT and CDR2 SNEGSKA (reference sequence).

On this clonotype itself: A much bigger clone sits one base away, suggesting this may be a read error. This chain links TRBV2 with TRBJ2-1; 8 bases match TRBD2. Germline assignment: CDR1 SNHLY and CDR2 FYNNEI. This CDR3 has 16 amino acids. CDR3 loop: CASRGTRGGSFNEQFF. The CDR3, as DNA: TGTGCCAGCAGGGGGACCCGGGGGGGCTCCTTCAATGAGCAGTTCTTC.

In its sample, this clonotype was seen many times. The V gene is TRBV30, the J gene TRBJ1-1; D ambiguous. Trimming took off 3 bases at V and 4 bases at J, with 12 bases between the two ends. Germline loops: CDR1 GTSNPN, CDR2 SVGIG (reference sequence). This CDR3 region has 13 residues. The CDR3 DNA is TGTGCCTGGAGAGAACCTGCAAGCACTGAAGCTTTCTTT. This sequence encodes CAWREPASTEAFF.

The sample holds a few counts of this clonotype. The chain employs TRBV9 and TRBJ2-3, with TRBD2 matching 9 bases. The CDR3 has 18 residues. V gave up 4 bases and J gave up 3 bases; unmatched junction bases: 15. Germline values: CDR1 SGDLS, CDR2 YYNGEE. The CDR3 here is CASSLGDGGRARTDTQYF. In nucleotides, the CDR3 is TGTGCCAGCAGCCTAGGGGATGGCGGGAGGGCCCGTACAGATACGCAGTATTTT.

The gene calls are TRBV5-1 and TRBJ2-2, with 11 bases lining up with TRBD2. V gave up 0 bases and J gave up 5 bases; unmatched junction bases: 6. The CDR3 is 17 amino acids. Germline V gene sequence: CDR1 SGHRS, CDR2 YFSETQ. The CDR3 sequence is CASSLVAGGPRTGELFF. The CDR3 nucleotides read TGCGCCAGCAGCTTGGTAGCGGGGGGGCCTCGGACCGGGGAGCTGTTTTTT.

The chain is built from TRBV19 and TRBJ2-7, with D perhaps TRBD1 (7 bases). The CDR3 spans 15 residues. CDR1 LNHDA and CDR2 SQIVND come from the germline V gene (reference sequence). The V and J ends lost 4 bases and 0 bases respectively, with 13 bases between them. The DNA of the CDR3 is TGTGCCAGTAGTACCTCAGGGGGGCACTCCTACGAGCAGTACTTC. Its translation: CASSTSGGHSYEQYF. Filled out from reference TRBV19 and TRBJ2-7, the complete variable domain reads DGGITQSPKYLFRKEGQNVTLSCEQNLNHDAMYWYRQDPGQGLRLIYYSQIVNDFQKGDIAEGYSVSREKKESFPLTVTSAQKNPTAFYLCASSTSGGHSYEQYFGPGTRLTVT.

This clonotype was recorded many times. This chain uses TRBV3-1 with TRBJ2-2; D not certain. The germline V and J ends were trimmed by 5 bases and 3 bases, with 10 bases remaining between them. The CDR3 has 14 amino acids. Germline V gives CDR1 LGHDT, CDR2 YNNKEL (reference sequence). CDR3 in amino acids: CASSFWQHTGELFF. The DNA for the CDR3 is TGTGCCAGCAGCTTTTGGCAACACACCGGGGAGCTGTTTTTT.

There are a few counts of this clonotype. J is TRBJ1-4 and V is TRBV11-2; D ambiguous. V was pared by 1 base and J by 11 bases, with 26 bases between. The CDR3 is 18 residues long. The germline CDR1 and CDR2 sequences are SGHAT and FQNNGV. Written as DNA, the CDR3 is TGTGCCAGCAGCTTAGCCCCTTTAGGACCTACCCGGGGAGTGAAACTGTTTTTT. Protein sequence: CASSLAPLGPTRGVKLFF.

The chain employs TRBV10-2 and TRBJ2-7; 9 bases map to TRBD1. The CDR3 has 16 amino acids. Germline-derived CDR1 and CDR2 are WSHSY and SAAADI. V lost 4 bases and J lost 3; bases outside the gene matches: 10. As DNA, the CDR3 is TGCGCCAGCAGTGGGGGGAGGGACAGGGCTAGCTACGAGCAGTACTTC. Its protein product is CASSGGRDRASYEQYF.

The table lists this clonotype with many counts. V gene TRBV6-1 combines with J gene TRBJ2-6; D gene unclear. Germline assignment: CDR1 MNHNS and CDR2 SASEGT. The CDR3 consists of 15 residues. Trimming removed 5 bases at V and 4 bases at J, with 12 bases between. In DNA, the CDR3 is TGTGCCAGCAGTCATGCGAACGAGGGGGCCAACGTCCTGACTTTC. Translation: CASSHANEGANVLTF.

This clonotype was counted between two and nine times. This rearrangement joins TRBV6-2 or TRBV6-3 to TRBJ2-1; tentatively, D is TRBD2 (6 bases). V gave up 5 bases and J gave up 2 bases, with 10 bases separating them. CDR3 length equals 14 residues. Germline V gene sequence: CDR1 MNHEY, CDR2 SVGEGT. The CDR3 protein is CASSPRETYNEQFF. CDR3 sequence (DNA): TGTGCCAGCAGTCCCCGGGAGACCTACAATGAGCAGTTCTTC.

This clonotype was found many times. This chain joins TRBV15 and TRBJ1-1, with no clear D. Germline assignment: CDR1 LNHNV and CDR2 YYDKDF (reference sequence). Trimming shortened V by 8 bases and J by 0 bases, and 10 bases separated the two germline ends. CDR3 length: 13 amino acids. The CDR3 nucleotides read TGTGCCACCTCCTTGGAGGTGAACACTGAAGCTTTCTTT. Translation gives CATSLEVNTEAFF.

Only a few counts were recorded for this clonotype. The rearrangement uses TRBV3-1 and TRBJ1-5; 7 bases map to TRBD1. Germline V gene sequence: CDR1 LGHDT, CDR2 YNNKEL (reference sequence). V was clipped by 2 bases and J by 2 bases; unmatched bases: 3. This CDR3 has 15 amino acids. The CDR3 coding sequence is TGTGCCAGCAGCCAATCGGGGACAGGCAATCAGCCCCAGCATTTT. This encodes CASSQSGTGNQPQHF.

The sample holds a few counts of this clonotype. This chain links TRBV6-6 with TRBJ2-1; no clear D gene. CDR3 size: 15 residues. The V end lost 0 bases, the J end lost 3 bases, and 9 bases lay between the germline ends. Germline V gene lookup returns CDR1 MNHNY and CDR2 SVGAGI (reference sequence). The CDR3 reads CASSYSPVSYNEQFF. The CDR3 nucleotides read TGTGCCAGCAGTTACTCTCCGGTGAGCTACAATGAGCAGTTCTTC.

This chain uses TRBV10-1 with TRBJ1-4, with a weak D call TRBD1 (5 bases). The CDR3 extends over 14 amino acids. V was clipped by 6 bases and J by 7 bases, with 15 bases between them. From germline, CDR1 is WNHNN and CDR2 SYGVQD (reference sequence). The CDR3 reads CASSVGGASEKLFF. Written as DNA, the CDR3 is TGCGCCAGCAGCGTTGGAGGGGCGAGTGAAAAACTGTTTTTT.

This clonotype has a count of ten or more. CDR3 region: CASSPSRAGYSYEQYF. The CDR3 nucleotides read TGTGCCAGCAGTCCTTCACGGGCGGGCTACTCCTACGAGCAGTACTTC. The V and J genes are TRBV27 and TRBJ2-7; a possible D gene is TRBD2 (5 bases). Germline assignment: CDR1 MNHEY and CDR2 SMNVEV (reference sequence). The CDR3 extends over 16 amino acids. V was trimmed by 5 bases and J by 0 bases, leaving 17 bases between them.